This T cell receptor (beta chain) was profiled in a study of CD8 T cells in ankylosing spondylitis. V dropped 0 bases and J dropped 10 bases, with 16 bases sitting between them. The germline gives CDR1 MNHNS, CDR2 SASEGT. There are 16 residues in the CDR3. TCRdb redid the calling of the 5' RACE reads with MiXCR, one entry per CDR3 protein. The table has fewer than 150,000 distinct CDR3 sequences, roughly 6.6% seen once. The sequenced material came from blood, either unsorted or a sorted T cell fraction (not recorded which). This TCR derives from a female donor with ankylosing spondylitis or in good health (not recorded which). V gene TRBV6-1 combines with J gene TRBJ1-6; D not certain. In nucleotides, the CDR3 is TGTGCCAGCAGTGAAGCGCGATCGGCTAAAGGCTCACCCCTCCACTTT. It specifies CASSEARSAKGSPLHF.